The next 26 T cell receptor beta chains were all read from a single sample in a study of shared T cell receptors in the human thymus. This table comes from immunoSEQ multiplex PCR, and its TCRdb copy is limited to in-frame clones, with some not included. The sample lists more than 550,000 clones; around 87% were seen once. The same sample was also studied in work on human thymus T cells.

Sequenced sample: thymocytes. The receptors come from a boy less than two years old with a congenital heart defect.

The rearrangement joins TRBV14 to TRBJ2-1, with TRBD2 identical over 13 bases. The CDR3 consists of 15 residues. V was clipped by 5 bases and J by 9 bases; unmatched bases: 7. CDR1 is SGHDN, CDR2 FVKESK, per germline. CDR3 sequence (DNA): TGTGCCAGCAGCAAGGGGACTAGCGGGATAGGTGAGCAGTTCTTC. Amino acids: CASSKGTSGIGEQFF. Full variable domain (remainder filled in from reference TRBV14 and TRBJ2-1): EAGVTQFPSHSVIEKGQTVTLRCDPISGHDNLYWYRRVMGKEIKFLLHFVKESKQDESGMPNNRFLAERTGGTYSTLKVQPAELEDSGVYFCASSKGTSGIGEQFFGPGTRLTVL.

V gene TRBV19 combines with J gene TRBJ2-2; 9 bases match TRBD1. The length of the CDR3 is 15 residues. Trimming removed 9 bases from V and 5 bases from J; junction bases left unmatched: 10. Germline V gene lookup returns CDR1 LNHDA and CDR2 SQIVND (reference sequence). The CDR3 spells CASYRGLSGTGELFF. CDR3 sequence (DNA): TGTGCCAGCTACAGGGGGCTTTCAGGTACCGGGGAGCTGTTTTTT.

CDR3 in DNA: TGTGCCAGCAGCTTACGCTACAGGGTCGGAGAGACCCAGTACTTC. Its protein is CASSLRYRVGETQYF. V gene TRBV13 combines with J gene TRBJ2-5; D perhaps matches TRBD1 (6 bases). The CDR3 consists of 15 residues. The V end was cut by 2 bases, the J end by 4 bases, with 14 bases between. Germline values: CDR1 PRHDT, CDR2 FYEKMQ (reference sequence).

The V call is TRBV7-2, the J call TRBJ1-4, with 10 positions matching TRBD1. The CDR3 spans 16 residues. Germline V gene sequence: CDR1 SGHTA, CDR2 FQGNSA. The ends lost 3 bases at V and 3 bases at J; junction bases unmatched: 4. The CDR3 coding sequence is TGTGCCAGCAGCTTCGGACAGGGGGTGGCTAATGAAAAACTGTTTTTT. This codes for CASSFGQGVANEKLFF.

This sequence joins TRBV9 and TRBJ1-2; 9 nucleotides line up with TRBD1. This CDR3 spans 18 amino acids. V shed 3 bases, J shed 2 bases, and the junction held 14 bases outside the gene matches. In germline, CDR1 is SGDLS, CDR2 YYNGEE. CDR3 sequence: CASSEGQGQGSLNYGYTF. DNA for the CDR3: TGTGCCAGCAGCGAGGGACAGGGCCAAGGATCCTTGAACTATGGCTACACCTTC. Based on the CDR3 plus reference TRBV9 and TRBJ1-2, the full variable domain is DSGVTQTPKHLITATGQRVTLRCSPRSGDLSVYWYQQSLDQGLQFLIQYYNGEERAKGNILERFSAQQFPDLHSELNLSSLELGDSALYFCASSEGQGQGSLNYGYTFGSGTRLTVV.

The gene calls are TRBV10-1 and TRBJ2-1; TRBD2 agrees at 10 bases. Germline CDR1 is WNHNN and CDR2 is SYGVQD (reference sequence). The J segment lost 9 bases and the V segment lost 6 bases, leaving 8 bases of the junction unmatched. The CDR3 length is 14 residues. The CDR3 DNA is TGCGCCAGCAGCCTAGCGGGAGTAGATCCTGAGCAGTTCTTC. Protein: CASSLAGVDPEQFF.

This clone has just one count. The gene calls are TRBV29-1 and TRBJ1-1; D unclear. The CDR3 has 14 amino acids. V was shortened by 2 bases and J by 5 bases, with 15 bases between the two germline ends. CDR1 is SQVTM and CDR2 is ANQGSEA in the germline V gene. The DNA for the CDR3 is TGCAGCGTTGAAACCAGGCGCCCCGGAACTGAAGCTTTCTTT. It yields the protein CSVETRRPGTEAFF.

The chain uses TRBV28 and TRBJ1-5; 10 positions agree with TRBD1. Unmatched junction bases numbered 16, after V lost 5 bases and J lost 0 bases. This CDR3 is 20 amino acids long. Germline V lookup: CDR1 MDHEN, CDR2 SYDVKM. The chain's CDR3 is CASSRQIGRTGGYSNQPQHF. CDR3 nucleotide sequence: TGTGCCAGCAGTCGACAAATTGGCAGGACAGGGGGGTATAGCAATCAGCCCCAGCATTTT.

The V call is TRBV10-3, the J call TRBJ1-1, with 9 bases fitting TRBD1. The germline gives CDR1 ENHRY, CDR2 SYGVKD. V shed 4 bases, J shed 2 bases, and the junction held 2 bases outside the gene matches. CDR3 length: 14 amino acids. For the CDR3, the DNA is TGTGCCATCAGTGGGGGACAGGGAAACACTGAAGCTTTCTTT. Its protein is CAISGGQGNTEAFF.

V usage is TRBV29-1 and J usage is TRBJ1-1; D gene unclear. CDR3 length: 13 amino acids. The germline V gene encodes CDR1 SQVTM and CDR2 ANQGSEA. Trimming left V 3 bases short and J 4 bases short, with 12 bases between. The CDR3 loop reads CSVDPGGSTEAFF. The CDR3 coding sequence is TGCAGCGTTGATCCGGGTGGTAGCACTGAAGCTTTCTTT.

The chain uses TRBV9 and TRBJ2-7, with D perhaps TRBD2 (7 bases). The V gene's germline CDR1 is SGDLS and CDR2 YYNGEE. Trimming shortened V by 4 bases and J by 3 bases, and 20 bases separated the two germline ends. This CDR3 has 16 residues. The CDR3 DNA sequence: TGTGCCAGCAGCTCCCAAGGGGGGGAGGGCCTCTACGAGCAGTACTTC. Its translation: CASSSQGGEGLYEQYF.

This sequence joins TRBV5-6 and TRBJ2-3; a possible D gene is TRBD1 (6 bases). V was trimmed by 4 bases and J by 1 base, leaving 13 bases between them. The CDR3 sequence is 15 residues long. The germline gives CDR1 SGHDT, CDR2 YYEEEE. CDR3 bases: TGTGCCAGCAGCCCTCGAGACAGGCGCACAGATACGCAGTATTTT. Its translation is CASSPRDRRTDTQYF.

The V call is TRBV14, the J call TRBJ2-1; 10 bases are shared with TRBD2. The ends lost 0 bases at V and 7 bases at J; junction bases unmatched: 15. Germline CDR1 reads SGHDN; CDR2 reads FVKESK. This CDR3 comprises 19 residues. The chain's CDR3 is CASSQDHAEAGGLKNEQFF. CDR3 coding DNA: TGTGCCAGCAGCCAAGATCACGCCGAAGCGGGGGGGCTGAAGAATGAGCAGTTCTTC.

This clone was found once. J is TRBJ1-1 and V is TRBV10-3; D might be TRBD1 (5 bases). CDR1 is ENHRY and CDR2 is SYGVKD in the germline V gene. The CDR3 has 12 amino acids. The CDR3 loop reads CATWAGSTEAFF. The DNA for the CDR3 is TGTGCTACTTGGGCAGGGTCTACTGAAGCTTTCTTT.

The V gene is TRBV18, the J gene TRBJ1-2; D possibly corresponds to TRBD1 (5 bases). Germline loops: CDR1 KGHSH, CDR2 LQKENI. V lost 2 bases and J 4 bases, leaving 14 bases between the germline ends. This CDR3 comprises 15 residues. The CDR3, as DNA: TGTGCCAGCTCACCAAGGAACCGGGGGACCTATGGCTACACCTTC. Its protein is CASSPRNRGTYGYTF.

V gene TRBV13 combines with J gene TRBJ1-1, with D possibly TRBD1 on 5 matching bases. Germline CDR1 reads PRHDT; CDR2 reads FYEKMQ (reference sequence). The CDR3 loop spans 14 amino acids. Trimming pared 2 bases from V and 6 bases from J, leaving 13 bases between. CDR3 amino acids: CASSLSPRASEAFF. The CDR3 DNA reads as TGTGCCAGCAGCTTATCTCCCAGGGCGTCTGAAGCTTTCTTT. The variable domain in full, with the rest retrieved from reference TRBV13 and TRBJ1-1, is AAGVIQSPRHLIKEKRETATLKCYPIPRHDTVYWYQQGPGQDPQFLISFYEKMQSDKGSIPDRFSAQQFSDYHSELNMSSLELGDSALYFCASSLSPRASEAFFGQGTRLTVV.

The chain employs TRBV6-5 and TRBJ1-4; the match to TRBD1 covers 12 bases. CDR1 is MNHEY and CDR2 is SVGAGI in the germline V gene. V was clipped by 8 bases and J by 10 bases; unmatched bases: 5. The CDR3 is made up of 13 amino acids. The CDR3 DNA sequence: TGTGCCAGCTGGGACAGGGGGCCAGGAAAACTGTTTTTT. It encodes CASWDRGPGKLFF.

This sequence joins TRBV4-2 and TRBJ1-1; possible D gene TRBD1, 5 bases. The V end lost 3 bases, the J end lost 1 base, and 18 bases lay between the germline ends. The germline V gene encodes CDR1 LGHNA and CDR2 YNFKEQ. CDR3 length: 17 residues. CDR3 residues: CASSQRGPGPANTEAFF. The CDR3 coding sequence is TGTGCCAGCAGCCAGAGAGGCCCAGGGCCAGCGAACACTGAAGCTTTCTTT.

The table lists this clone with a count of one. CDR3 sequence reads: CASSPGLSSYNEQFF. CDR3 nucleotides: TGTGCCAGCAGCCCCGGACTGAGCTCCTACAATGAGCAGTTCTTC. The gene calls are TRBV11-3 and TRBJ2-1, with D possibly TRBD2 on 5 matching bases. The CDR3 totals 15 residues. V was cut by 5 bases and J by 0 bases, with 11 bases left in between. Germline CDR1 and CDR2: SGHNT and YENEEA.

This chain links TRBV6-1 with TRBJ1-5; 7 bases map to TRBD1. After removal of 4 bases from V and 6 bases from J, the junction contained 6 bases not matched to a gene. The germline V gene has CDR1 MNHNS and CDR2 SASEGT. The CDR3 contains 14 residues. CDR3 region: CASSGAGGSQPQHF. The CDR3 DNA sequence: TGTGCCAGCAGTGGGGCAGGGGGGAGTCAGCCCCAGCATTTT.

The chain employs TRBV28 and TRBJ1-6, with 9 positions matching TRBD1. J was trimmed by 10 bases and V by 0 bases; bases with no gene match: 13. The CDR3 sequence is 18 residues long. Germline lookup yields CDR1 MDHEN and CDR2 SYDVKM. CDR3 residues: CASSLCGCPGQGGSPLHF. Written as DNA, the CDR3 is TGTGCCAGCAGTTTATGCGGTTGTCCGGGACAGGGAGGCTCACCCCTCCACTTT.

The J gene is TRBJ1-2, the V gene TRBV5-4; D perhaps matches TRBD1 (6 bases). Germline V gene lookup returns CDR1 SGHNT and CDR2 YYREEE (reference sequence). This CDR3 has 15 residues. Trimming pared 5 bases from V and 4 bases from J, leaving 18 bases between. CDR3 residues: CASSRTDPTGYGYTF. In DNA form, the CDR3 reads TGTGCCAGCAGTAGGACAGACCCAACTGGCTATGGCTACACCTTC. Looking up the rest from reference TRBV5-4 and TRBJ1-2 gives the full variable domain: ETGVTQSPTHLIKTRGQQVTLRCSSQSGHNTVSWYQQALGQGPQFIFQYYREEENGRGNFPPRFSGLQFPNYSSELNVNALELDDSALYLCASSRTDPTGYGYTFGSGTRLTVV.

The genes are TRBV11-2 and TRBJ1-2, with 8 bases matching TRBD1. Germline V lookup: CDR1 SGHAT, CDR2 FQNNGV. This CDR3 has 15 residues. J was trimmed by 6 bases and V by 5 bases; bases with no gene match: 11. CDR3 nucleotide sequence: TGTGCCAGCAGCCCAATAGCGGACAGGGCGGATGGCTACACCTTC. This translates into CASSPIADRADGYTF.

The gene calls are TRBV5-1 and TRBJ2-1, with D perhaps TRBD2 (6 bases). This CDR3 has 11 amino acids. Germline CDR1 is SGHRS and CDR2 is YFSETQ. Trimming removed 0 bases at V and 14 bases at J, with 9 bases between. DNA of the CDR3: TGCGCCAGCAGCTTGGCGGGAGTGAAGTTCTTC. This encodes CASSLAGVKFF.

The chain couples TRBV29-1 to TRBJ1-2; TRBD1 agrees at 7 bases. CDR1 SQVTM and CDR2 ANQGSEA come from the germline V gene. Trimming took 7 bases from V and 0 from J; bases not matched to a gene: 8. This CDR3 has 14 residues. This CDR3 reads CSAHLTGANYGYTF. The CDR3 DNA reads TGCAGCGCTCACCTTACAGGGGCTAACTATGGCTACACCTTC.

This clone turned up a few times. This rearrangement joins TRBV7-9 to TRBJ1-5, with D tentatively TRBD1 (6 bases). Germline V gene data show CDR1 as SEHNR and CDR2 as FQNEAQ (reference sequence). Trimming pared 5 bases from V and 0 bases from J, leaving 17 bases between. The CDR3 spans 17 residues. The CDR3 here is CASSKGGDNNSNQPQHF. CDR3 nucleotides: TGTGCCAGCAGCAAAGGGGGGGACAATAATAGCAATCAGCCCCAGCATTTT.